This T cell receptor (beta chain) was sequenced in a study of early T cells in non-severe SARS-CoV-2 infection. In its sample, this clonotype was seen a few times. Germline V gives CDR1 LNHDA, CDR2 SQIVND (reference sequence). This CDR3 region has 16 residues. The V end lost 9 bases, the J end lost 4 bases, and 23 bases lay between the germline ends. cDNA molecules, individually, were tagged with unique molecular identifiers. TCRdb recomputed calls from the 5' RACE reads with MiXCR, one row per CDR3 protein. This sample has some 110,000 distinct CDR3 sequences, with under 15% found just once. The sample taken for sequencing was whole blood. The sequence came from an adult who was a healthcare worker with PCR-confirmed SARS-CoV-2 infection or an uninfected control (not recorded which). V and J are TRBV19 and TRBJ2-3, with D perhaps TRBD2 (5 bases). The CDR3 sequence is CASTRLGAVPADTQYF. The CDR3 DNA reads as TGTGCCAGCACTCGACTGGGAGCTGTTCCTGCAGATACGCAGTATTTT. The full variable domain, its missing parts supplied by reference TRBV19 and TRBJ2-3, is DGGITQSPKYLFRKEGQNVTLSCEQNLNHDAMYWYRQDPGQGLRLIYYSQIVNDFQKGDIAEGYSVSREKKESFPLTVTSAQKNPTAFYLCASTRLGAVPADTQYFGPGTRLTVL.